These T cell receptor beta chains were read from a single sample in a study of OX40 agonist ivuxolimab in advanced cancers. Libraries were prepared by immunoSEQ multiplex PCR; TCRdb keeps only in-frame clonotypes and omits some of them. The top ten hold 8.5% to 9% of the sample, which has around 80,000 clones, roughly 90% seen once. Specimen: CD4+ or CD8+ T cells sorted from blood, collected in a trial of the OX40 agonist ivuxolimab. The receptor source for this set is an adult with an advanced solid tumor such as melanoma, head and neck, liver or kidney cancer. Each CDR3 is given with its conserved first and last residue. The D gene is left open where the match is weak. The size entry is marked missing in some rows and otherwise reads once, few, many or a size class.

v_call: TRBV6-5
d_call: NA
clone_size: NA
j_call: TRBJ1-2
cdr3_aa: CASSYSEGWPNYGYTF
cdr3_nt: TGTGCCAGCAGTTACTCAGAGGGATGGCCTAACTATGGCTACACCTTC

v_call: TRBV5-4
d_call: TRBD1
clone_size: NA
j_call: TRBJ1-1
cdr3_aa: CASSQPTGINTEAFF
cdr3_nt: TGCGCCAGCAGCCAACCGACAGGGATCAACACTGAAGCTTTCTTT

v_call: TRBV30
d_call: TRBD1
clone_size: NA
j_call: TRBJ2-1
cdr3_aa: CAWSPGTGGAIILNEQFF
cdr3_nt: TGTGCCTGGAGTCCCGGGACAGGGGGCGCGATAATCCTCAATGAGCAGTTCTTC

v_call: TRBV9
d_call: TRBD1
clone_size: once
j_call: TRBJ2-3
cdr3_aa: CASSASGQAAGDTQYF
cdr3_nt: TGTGCCAGCAGCGCGTCGGGACAGGCTGCCGGAGATACGCAGTATTTT

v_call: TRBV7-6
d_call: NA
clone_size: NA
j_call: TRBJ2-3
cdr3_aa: CASSLEGGLDTQYF
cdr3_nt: TGTGCCAGCAGCTTAGAGGGGGGACTGGATACGCAGTATTTT

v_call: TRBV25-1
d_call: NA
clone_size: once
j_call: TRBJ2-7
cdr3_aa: CATNFYEQYF
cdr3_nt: TGTGCCACCAACTTTTACGAGCAGTACTTC

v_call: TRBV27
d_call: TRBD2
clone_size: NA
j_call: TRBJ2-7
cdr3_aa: CASSYYIGTSSYEQYF
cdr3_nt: TGTGCCAGCAGTTACTATATAGGGACTAGCTCCTACGAGCAGTACTTC

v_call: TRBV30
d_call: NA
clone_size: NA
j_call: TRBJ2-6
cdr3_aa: CAWSLDGYSGANVLTF
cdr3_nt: TGTGCCTGGAGTTTGGACGGATACTCTGGGGCCAACGTCCTGACTTTC

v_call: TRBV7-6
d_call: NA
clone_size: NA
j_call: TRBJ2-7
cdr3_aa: CASSLVVEGEQYF
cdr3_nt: TGTGCCAGCAGCTTAGTAGTCGAAGGCGAGCAGTACTTC

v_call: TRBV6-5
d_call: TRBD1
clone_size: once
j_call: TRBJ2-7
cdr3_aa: CASSYGQGDHEQYF
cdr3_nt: TGTGCCAGCAGTTACGGGCAGGGGGACCACGAGCAGTACTTC

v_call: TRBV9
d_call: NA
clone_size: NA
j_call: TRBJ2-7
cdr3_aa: CASSPGVWGSYEQYF
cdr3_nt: TGTGCCAGCAGCCCGGGGGTCTGGGGCTCCTACGAGCAGTACTTC

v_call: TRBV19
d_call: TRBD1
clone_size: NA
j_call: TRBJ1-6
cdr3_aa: CASNGQGGSPLHF
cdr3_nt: TGTGCCAGCAATGGACAGGGGGGTTCACCCCTCCACTTT

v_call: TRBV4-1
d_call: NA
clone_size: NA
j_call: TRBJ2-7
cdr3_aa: CASTPAVGAYEQYF
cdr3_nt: TGCGCCAGCACCCCCGCCGTGGGGGCCTACGAGCAGTACTTC

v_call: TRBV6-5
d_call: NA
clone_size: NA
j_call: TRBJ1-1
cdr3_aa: CASSYPDNTEAFF
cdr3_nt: TGTGCCAGCAGTTACCCCGATAACACTGAAGCTTTCTTT

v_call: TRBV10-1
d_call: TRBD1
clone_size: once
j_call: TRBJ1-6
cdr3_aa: CASSETRQGNSPLHF
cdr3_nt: TGCGCCAGCAGTGAGACCCGACAGGGGAATTCACCCCTCCACTTT

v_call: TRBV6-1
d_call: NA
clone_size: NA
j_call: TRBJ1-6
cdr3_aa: CASKGSPLHF
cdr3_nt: TGTGCCAGCAAGGGTTCACCCCTCCACTTT

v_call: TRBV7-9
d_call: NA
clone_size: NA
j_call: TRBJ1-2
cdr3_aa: CASSKSKGGGTNYGYTF
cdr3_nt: TGTGCCAGCAGCAAGTCGAAGGGCGGGGGAACTAACTATGGCTACACCTTC

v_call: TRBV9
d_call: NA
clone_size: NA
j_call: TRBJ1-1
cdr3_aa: CASSRGSNTEAFF
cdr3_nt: TGTGCCAGCAGTAGGGGAAGCAACACTGAAGCTTTCTTT

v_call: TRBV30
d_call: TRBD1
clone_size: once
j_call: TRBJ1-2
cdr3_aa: CASIFYDRDTGYTF
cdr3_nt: TGTGCCTCCATTTTCTATGACAGGGATACTGGCTACACCTTC

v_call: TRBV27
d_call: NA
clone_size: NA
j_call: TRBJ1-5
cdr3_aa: CASSSTFSGQPQHF
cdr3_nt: TGTGCCAGCAGTTCAACATTTTCCGGTCAGCCCCAGCATTTT

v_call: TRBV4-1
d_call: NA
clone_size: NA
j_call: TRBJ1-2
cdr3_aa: CASSQDNGGLQYGYTF
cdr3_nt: TGCGCCAGCAGCCAAGATAACGGAGGTTTACAGTATGGCTACACCTTC

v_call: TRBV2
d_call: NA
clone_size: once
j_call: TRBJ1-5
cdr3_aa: CASNPGVFNQPQHF
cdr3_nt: TGTGCCAGCAATCCAGGGGTTTTCAATCAGCCCCAGCATTTT

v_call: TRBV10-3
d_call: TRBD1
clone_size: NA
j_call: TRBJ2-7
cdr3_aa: CAISVGRDRTYEQYF
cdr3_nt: TGTGCCATCAGTGTGGGAAGGGACAGAACCTACGAGCAGTACTTC

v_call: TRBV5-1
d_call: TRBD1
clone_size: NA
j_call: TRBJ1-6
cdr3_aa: CASSFGTGDYNSPLHF
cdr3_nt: TGCGCCAGCAGCTTCGGGACAGGGGATTATAATTCACCCCTCCACTTT

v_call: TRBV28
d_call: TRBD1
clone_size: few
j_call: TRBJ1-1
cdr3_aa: CASSPGTGAEAFF
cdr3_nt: TGTGCCAGCAGCCCAGGGACAGGGGCTGAAGCTTTCTTT

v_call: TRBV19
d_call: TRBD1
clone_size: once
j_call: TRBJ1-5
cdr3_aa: CATTWGQGGNQPQHF
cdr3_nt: TGTGCCACCACATGGGGACAGGGGGGCAATCAGCCCCAGCATTTT

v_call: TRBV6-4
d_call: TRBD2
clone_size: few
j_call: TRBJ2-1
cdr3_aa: CASSDSTSGGDEQFF
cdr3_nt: TGTGCCAGCAGTGACTCGACTAGCGGGGGGGATGAGCAGTTCTTC

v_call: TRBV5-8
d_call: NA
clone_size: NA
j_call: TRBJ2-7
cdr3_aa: CASSLALTPEQYF
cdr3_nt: TGTGCCAGCAGCTTGGCCCTAACCCCCGAGCAGTACTTC

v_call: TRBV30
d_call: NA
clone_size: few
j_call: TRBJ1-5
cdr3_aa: CAWSRTENQPQHF
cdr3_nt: TGTGCCTGGAGCAGGACAGAGAATCAGCCCCAGCATTTT

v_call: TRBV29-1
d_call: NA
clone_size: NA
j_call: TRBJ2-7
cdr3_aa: CSVEGGDASYEQYF
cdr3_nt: TGCAGCGTTGAGGGTGGGGACGCTTCCTACGAGCAGTACTTC

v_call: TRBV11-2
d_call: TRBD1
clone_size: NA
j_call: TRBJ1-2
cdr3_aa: CASSLGTGLANYGYTF
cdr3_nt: TGTGCCAGCAGCTTGGGGACAGGGTTAGCTAACTATGGCTACACCTTC

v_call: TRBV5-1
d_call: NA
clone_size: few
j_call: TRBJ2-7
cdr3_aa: CASREGYEQYF
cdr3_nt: TGCGCCAGCAGGGAGGGCTACGAGCAGTACTTC

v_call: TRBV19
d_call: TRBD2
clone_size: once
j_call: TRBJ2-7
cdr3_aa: CASSIAPLLAGAYEQYF
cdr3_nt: TGTGCCAGTAGTATAGCCCCCCTACTAGCGGGGGCCTACGAGCAGTACTTC

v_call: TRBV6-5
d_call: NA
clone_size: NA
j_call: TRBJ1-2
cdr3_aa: CASSPTETLYGYTF
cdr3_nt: TGTGCCAGCAGCCCGACAGAAACCTTATATGGCTACACCTTC

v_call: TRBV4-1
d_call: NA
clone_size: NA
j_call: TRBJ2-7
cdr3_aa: CASSQDRGSGYEQYF
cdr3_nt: TGCGCCAGCAGCCAAGATAGGGGGAGTGGGTACGAGCAGTACTTC

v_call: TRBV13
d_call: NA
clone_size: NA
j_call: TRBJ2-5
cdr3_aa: CASSFGSETQYF
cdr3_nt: TGTGCCAGCAGCTTCGGTTCAGAGACCCAGTACTTC

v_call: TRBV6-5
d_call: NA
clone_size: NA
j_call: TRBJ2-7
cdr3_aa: CASSYRDGSYEQYF
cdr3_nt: TGTGCCAGCAGTTACAGGGACGGATCCTACGAGCAGTACTTC

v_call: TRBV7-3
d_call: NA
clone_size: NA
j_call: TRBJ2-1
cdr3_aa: CASSLWGPGNEQFF
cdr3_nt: TGTGCCAGCAGCTTATGGGGGCCCGGGAATGAGCAGTTCTTC

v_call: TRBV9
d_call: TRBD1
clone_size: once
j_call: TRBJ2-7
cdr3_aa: CASSARGASGGFHEQYF
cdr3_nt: TGTGCCAGCAGCGCAAGAGGGGCTTCAGGGGGATTCCACGAGCAGTACTTC

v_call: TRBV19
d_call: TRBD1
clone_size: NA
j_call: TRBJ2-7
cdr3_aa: CASSILGTGSGEQYF
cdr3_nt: TGTGCCAGTAGTATACTAGGGACAGGGAGTGGAGAGCAGTACTTC

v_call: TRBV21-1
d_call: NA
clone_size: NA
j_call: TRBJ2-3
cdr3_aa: CASSKKSTDTQYF
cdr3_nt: TGTGCCAGCAGCAAAAAAAGCACAGATACGCAGTATTTT

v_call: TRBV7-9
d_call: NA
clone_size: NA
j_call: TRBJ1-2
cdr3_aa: CASSLGQPYYGYTF
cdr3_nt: TGTGCCAGCAGCTTAGGACAGCCGTACTATGGCTACACCTTC